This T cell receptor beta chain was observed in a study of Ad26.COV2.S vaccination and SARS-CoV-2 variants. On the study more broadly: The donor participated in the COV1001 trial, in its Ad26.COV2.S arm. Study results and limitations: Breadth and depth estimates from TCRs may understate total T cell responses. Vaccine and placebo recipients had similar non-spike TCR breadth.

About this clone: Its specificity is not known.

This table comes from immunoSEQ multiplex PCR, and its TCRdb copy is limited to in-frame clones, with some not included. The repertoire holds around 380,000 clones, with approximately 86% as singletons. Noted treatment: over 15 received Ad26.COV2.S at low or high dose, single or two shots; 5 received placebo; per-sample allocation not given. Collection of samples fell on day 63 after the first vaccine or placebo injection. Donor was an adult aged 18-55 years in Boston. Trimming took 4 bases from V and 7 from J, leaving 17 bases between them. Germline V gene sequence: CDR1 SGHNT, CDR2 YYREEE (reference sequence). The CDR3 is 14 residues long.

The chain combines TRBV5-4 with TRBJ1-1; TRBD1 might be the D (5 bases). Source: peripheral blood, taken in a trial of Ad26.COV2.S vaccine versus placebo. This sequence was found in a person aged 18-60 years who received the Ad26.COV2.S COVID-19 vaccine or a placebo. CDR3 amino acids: CASSTERRGSEAFF. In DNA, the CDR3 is TGTGCCAGCAGCACAGAAAGGCGGGGGAGTGAAGCTTTCTTT.